The next 13 T cell receptor beta chains were all read from a single sample in a study of cytomegalovirus exposure and HLA in healthy donors. Primers included in the PCR were 60 Vbeta and 13 Jbeta primers. Method: immunoSEQ multiplex PCR; TCRdb's copy keeps in-frame clones and lacks some. The sample includes about 67,000 clones, about two thirds of them seen just once. Sequencing was performed on PBMCs. The receptors come from a woman under 40 in good health and CMV-seronegative.

This clone turned up a few times. The V and J genes are TRBV4-2 and TRBJ2-3, with 12 bases identical to TRBD2. Trimming cost V 0 bases and J 5 bases; bases outside gene matches: 3. Per germline, CDR1 LGHNA and CDR2 YNFKEQ. This CDR3 has 16 amino acids. The CDR3 sequence: CASSQERGLAGDTQYF. The DNA of the CDR3 is TGTGCCAGCAGCCAAGAGAGGGGACTAGCGGGAGATACGCAGTATTTT.

This clone has more than one count but fewer than ten. The chain employs TRBV28 and TRBJ1-6, with D tentatively TRBD1 (6 bases). Germline V gene sequence: CDR1 MDHEN, CDR2 SYDVKM. V gave up 6 bases and J gave up 8 bases, with 11 bases separating them. The CDR3 extends over 13 amino acids. This CDR3 is CASRGDTHSPLHF. The DNA of the CDR3 is TGTGCCAGCAGAGGGGACACTCATTCACCCCTCCACTTT.

The chain joins TRBV2 to TRBJ2-3; 10 bases match TRBD1. This CDR3 spans 16 amino acids. The V gene end was trimmed by 6 bases and the J gene end by 4 bases; junction bases not matched to a gene: 10. CDR1 is SNHLY and CDR2 is FYNNEI in the germline V gene. The CDR3 sequence: CASSSIRTGGPDTQYF. Here the CDR3 DNA reads TGTGCCAGCAGCTCTATCCGGACAGGGGGACCAGATACGCAGTATTTT.

This clone was recorded a few times. The chain couples TRBV12-5 to TRBJ1-1; D gene uncertain. V was trimmed by 6 bases and J by 3 bases, leaving 11 bases between them. Germline CDR1 reads LGHNT; CDR2 reads FRNRAP. This CDR3 is 13 amino acids long. The CDR3 spells CASGLDTDTEAFF. As DNA, the CDR3 is TGTGCTAGTGGCCTCGATACGGACACTGAAGCTTTCTTT.

The J gene is TRBJ2-5, the V gene TRBV7-8, with 8 bases identical to TRBD1. V shed 5 bases and J 7 bases; nucleotides not matched to a gene: 21. The CDR3 has 18 amino acids. The germline V gene has CDR1 SGHVS and CDR2 FQNEAQ. CDR3 residues: CASSHRITGDRTYRTQYF. The DNA of the CDR3 is TGTGCCAGCAGCCACAGGATTACAGGGGACAGGACGTATAGGACCCAGTACTTC.

CDR3 region: CASSRFSGSYEQYF. The DNA for the CDR3 is TGTGCCAGCAGTCGCTTTAGCGGATCCTACGAGCAGTACTTC. The rearrangement uses TRBV27 and TRBJ2-7; TRBD2 is a possible D gene (6 bases). The CDR3 runs to 14 residues. Germline CDR1 is MNHEY and CDR2 is SMNVEV (reference sequence). The ends were cut back, 5 bases at V and 1 base at J, with 12 bases in the middle.

The chain carries TRBV28 and TRBJ1-5, with unresolved D. V was shortened by 5 bases and J by 0 bases, with 11 bases between the two germline ends. This CDR3 has 15 amino acids. The germline V gene encodes CDR1 MDHEN and CDR2 SYDVKM. CDR3 nucleotides: TGTGCCAGCAGTGGGCGTCAGCTTAGCAATCAGCCCCAGCATTTT. This gives the protein CASSGRQLSNQPQHF.

The chain joins TRBV7-9 to TRBJ2-7; D gene unclear. Germline CDR1 reads SEHNR; CDR2 reads FQNEAQ (reference sequence). The CDR3 runs to 14 residues. V lost 4 bases and J 0 bases, leaving 10 bases between the germline ends. CDR3 region: CASSSVRSSYEQYF. The CDR3 DNA follows: TGTGCCAGCAGCTCGGTTCGGAGCTCCTACGAGCAGTACTTC.

The J gene is TRBJ1-5, the V gene TRBV19; 8 bases are shared with TRBD1. Per the germline V gene, CDR1 is LNHDA and CDR2 is SQIVND (reference sequence). CDR3 length: 14 residues. J gave up 6 bases and V 6 bases, and 7 bases lay outside the gene matches. The CDR3 sequence: CASSQTGTGQPQHF. DNA for the CDR3: TGTGCCAGTAGCCAGACAGGGACAGGTCAGCCCCAGCATTTT.

This sequence joins TRBV5-6 and TRBJ1-1; 10 bases fit TRBD1. CDR3 size: 17 residues. The germline V gene has CDR1 SGHDT and CDR2 YYEEEE. With V trimmed by 4 bases and J by 5 bases, 14 bases remained unmatched. Written as DNA, the CDR3 is TGTGCCAGCAGCCCACTCCGGGACAGGGGCCGGGATACTGAAGCTTTCTTT. Translating it yields CASSPLRDRGRDTEAFF.

The chain recombines TRBV19 with TRBJ1-6; 8 nucleotides agree with TRBD1. The CDR3 loop spans 14 amino acids. Trimming removed 3 bases from V and 10 bases from J; junction bases left unmatched: 5. Per germline, CDR1 LNHDA and CDR2 SQIVND (reference sequence). The CDR3 reads CASSITGGRSPLHF. The CDR3 nucleotides are TGTGCCAGTAGTATTACAGGGGGAAGATCACCCCTCCACTTT.

V usage is TRBV7-2 and J usage is TRBJ2-5; 10 bases are a match to TRBD2. The germline gives CDR1 SGHTA, CDR2 FQGNSA. This CDR3 region has 13 residues. J was trimmed by 5 bases and V by 5 bases; bases with no gene match: 2. The CDR3 DNA sequence: TGTGCCAGCAGCGGGGGACTAGCGGAGACCCAGTACTTC. Translating it yields CASSGGLAETQYF.

The chain recombines TRBV6-1 with TRBJ2-5; D might be TRBD1 (5 bases). The CDR3 is made up of 13 amino acids. V was pared by 2 bases and J by 6 bases, with 10 bases between. The germline gives CDR1 MNHNS, CDR2 SASEGT. The CDR3 region has the DNA TGTGCCAGCAGTGAAATCAGGGCCCAGACCCAGTACTTC. Its protein product is CASSEIRAQTQYF.